Below, one T cell receptor (beta chain) is given with its context. TCRdb keeps only in-frame clones here, not all; method: immunoSEQ multiplex PCR. This repertoire shows about 300,000 clones, more than 70% found once; its top ten account for about 5.8%. CDR3 length equals 17 residues. Germline CDR1 MGHRA, CDR2 YSYEKL. Losses at the gene ends were 5 bases for V and 2 bases for J; bases not matched to a gene: 7. These data originate in a study of cytotoxic CD8 clonotypes in ibrutinib-treated CLL. The TCR originated in a human donor with chronic lymphocytic leukemia. The rearrangement links TRBV4-1 to TRBJ2-7; TRBD2 matches at 15 bases. Sequenced here: PBMCs, sampled at disease progression, from a patient treated with ibrutinib. The CDR3 coding sequence is TGCGCCAGCAGCTTGCGGACTAGCGGGGGGGCCCCCTACGAGCAGTACTTC. It translates to CASSLRTSGGAPYEQYF.